What follows are 11 T cell receptor beta chains derived from one specimen sequenced in a study of T-cell memory formation after mild COVID-19. TCRdb itself ran the 5' RACE reads through MiXCR, one entry per CDR3 protein. The sample includes 240,000 or so distinct CDR3 sequences, 8% to 9.5% of them seen just once. The sample consisted of PBMCs or a T cell subset sorted from them (not recorded which). The receptors originated from a man between 18 and 29 years old who had mild COVID-19 (a few samples of this study predate the infection). Cell type and time point are not known.

This clonotype came up many times. The chain combines TRBV7-2 with TRBJ1-6; no firm D call. V dropped 5 bases and J dropped 14 bases, with 19 bases sitting between them. This CDR3 is 14 amino acids long. Per the germline V gene, CDR1 is SGHTA and CDR2 is FQGNSA. CDR3 loop: CASSPIPTASALHF. The CDR3, as DNA: TGTGCCAGCAGCCCCATCCCGACGGCTTCGGCCCTCCACTTT.

In this sample, this clonotype turned up many times. The CDR3 nucleotides read TGCGCCAGCAGCTTAGGAGGGGCCACAGATACGCAGTATTTT. Translated, it gives CASSLGGATDTQYF. The V and J genes are TRBV5-1 and TRBJ2-3, with D possibly matching TRBD2 (6 bases). With 2 bases removed from V and 2 bases from J, the gap between germline ends came to 9 bases. CDR3 length: 14 amino acids. Germline-derived CDR1 and CDR2 are SGHRS and YFSETQ.

This clonotype was seen a handful of times. The rearrangement links TRBV6-5 to TRBJ1-2; no firm D call. The CDR3 is 15 residues long. Trimming pared 0 bases from V and 5 bases from J, leaving 13 bases between. Germline V gene lookup returns CDR1 MNHEY and CDR2 SVGAGI. CDR3 coding DNA: TGTGCCAGCAGTTACTCGTTGTTGGACCTGTATGGCTACACCTTC. Amino acids: CASSYSLLDLYGYTF.

V and J are TRBV7-8 and TRBJ2-7; D assignment may be TRBD1 or TRBD2 (5 bases each). This CDR3 spans 15 amino acids. Germline V gives CDR1 SGHVS, CDR2 FQNEAQ. Trimming took 5 bases from V and 0 from J, leaving 14 bases between them. The CDR3 region is CASSTRDASSYEQYF. In nucleotides, the CDR3 is TGTGCCAGCAGCACCCGGGACGCGAGCTCCTACGAGCAGTACTTC. Variable domain in full (rest from reference TRBV7-8 and TRBJ2-7): GAGVSQSPRYKVAKRGQDVALRCDPISGHVSLFWYQQALGQGPEFLTYFQNEAQLDKSGLPSDRFFAERPEGSVSTLKIQRTQQEDSAVYLCASSTRDASSYEQYFGPGTRLTVT.

This clonotype occurred a few times. The chain is built from TRBV7-2 and TRBJ2-2; TRBD2 agrees at 11 bases. CDR1 is SGHTA and CDR2 is FQGNSA in the germline V gene. This CDR3 has 16 residues. The V and J ends lost 4 bases and 5 bases, in that order; junction bases with no gene match: 6. The CDR3 DNA is TGTGCCAGCAGCTGGGGGACTAGCGGATCTACCGGGGAGCTGTTTTTT. As protein: CASSWGTSGSTGELFF.

In its sample, this clonotype was seen a few times. The chain recombines TRBV7-2 with TRBJ1-4, with D possibly being TRBD1 (5 bases). With 1 base removed from V and 8 bases from J, the gap between germline ends came to 11 bases. CDR1 is SGHTA, CDR2 FQGNSA, per germline. The CDR3 consists of 14 residues. DNA for the CDR3: TGTGCCAGCAGCTTAGGGGGGTCTGAGGAAAAACTGTTTTTT. Amino acids: CASSLGGSEEKLFF.

This clonotype was recorded a few times. The chain couples TRBV9 to TRBJ1-1; D is unresolved. This CDR3 has 13 residues. Deletions cut 0 bases from V and 5 bases from J, with 8 bases between. Germline V gene lookup returns CDR1 SGDLS and CDR2 YYNGEE. The CDR3 bases are TGTGCCAGCAGCGTAGCTTTGGGAACTGAAGCTTTCTTT. This translates into CASSVALGTEAFF.

This chain uses TRBV7-8 with TRBJ1-1, with TRBD1 identical over 9 bases. Germline CDR1 is SGHVS and CDR2 is FQNEAQ. After removal of 5 bases from V and 10 bases from J, the junction contained 14 bases not matched to a gene. The CDR3 is 15 residues long. CDR3 bases: TGTGCCAGCAGCGCCGGTACCACAGGGGGCAGTTTAGCTTTCTTT. It translates to CASSAGTTGGSLAFF.

The rearrangement uses TRBV27 and TRBJ1-1, with a tentative D call TRBD1 (5 bases). CDR1 and CDR2 from the germline V gene are MNHEY and SMNVEV (reference sequence). This CDR3 spans 13 amino acids. Trimming removed 0 bases from V and 5 bases from J, with 7 bases in between. The CDR3 sequence is CASSLSGLTEAFF. The CDR3 DNA follows: TGTGCCAGCAGTTTATCGGGGCTGACTGAAGCTTTCTTT.

This clonotype has at least ten counts. The V gene is TRBV19, the J gene TRBJ1-1; D unresolved. Germline CDR1 LNHDA, CDR2 SQIVND (reference sequence). The CDR3 is made up of 14 amino acids. Trimming shortened V by 5 bases and J by 1 base, and 11 bases separated the two germline ends. DNA of the CDR3: TGTGCCAGTAGTCAACCAGTCTCGAACACTGAAGCTTTCTTT. It is translated as CASSQPVSNTEAFF.

This clonotype has a handful of counts. The chain links TRBV28 to TRBJ2-3; D is unclear. This CDR3 has 14 amino acids. Per the germline V gene, CDR1 is MDHEN and CDR2 is SYDVKM. V was shortened by 7 bases and J by 1 base, with 12 bases between the two germline ends. CDR3: CASTYNSRTDTQYF. The CDR3 nucleotides read TGTGCCAGCACTTATAACTCCCGCACAGATACGCAGTATTTT.